This T cell receptor beta chain was captured in a study of blood T cell repertoires in COVID-19. Looking at the study overall: In each case, the material was cDNA or gDNA derived from T cells, B-cell-depleted T cells, or PBMCs.

This table comes from immunoSEQ multiplex PCR, and its TCRdb copy is limited to in-frame clones, with some not included. The table has 200,000 to 250,000 clones, about 90% seen once. Individuals drawn from 24 US areas were roughly 18 to 95 years old. Cohort allocation depended upon clinical history that participants reported. Shortly before study entry, within 2 weeks, exposed participants had met a COVID-19 case. The clonotype was recovered from a woman aged 25 to 39 who had been exposed to COVID-19. The material sequenced was PBMCs or T cells enriched from blood (not recorded which).

The CDR3 nucleotides are TGTGCCAGCAGTTACTCGATTGTAGTAGACGAGCAGTACTTC. Its protein is CASSYSIVVDEQYF. The chain uses TRBV6-5 and TRBJ2-7; D unresolved. The ends were cut back, 0 bases at V and 5 bases at J, with 11 bases in the middle. Germline V gives CDR1 MNHEY, CDR2 SVGAGI. The CDR3 covers 14 residues.